What follows are 10 T cell receptor beta chains derived from one specimen sequenced in a study of preoperative IRX-2 immunotherapy in early breast cancer. This sample's treatment: preoperative locoregional IRX-2 cytokine immunotherapy. Produced via immunoSEQ multiplex PCR; TCRdb's table is partial and in-frame only. This table holds 25,000 to 30,000 clones, 85% to 90% found once. Sampling was performed from a patient treated with IRX-2 immunotherapy. The receptors originated from a human donor with breast cancer.

This clone has a handful of counts. This rearrangement joins TRBV2 to TRBJ2-7, with D uncertain. The V end lost 5 bases, the J end lost 2 bases, and 7 bases lay between the germline ends. Germline CDR1 SNHLY, CDR2 FYNNEI. The CDR3 covers 12 residues. CDR3 loop: CASSPAPYEQYF. CDR3 DNA sequence: TGTGCCAGCAGTCCCGCCCCCTACGAGCAGTACTTC.

V usage is TRBV4-1 and J usage is TRBJ2-2; no reliable D call. Per the germline V gene, CDR1 is MGHRA and CDR2 is YSYEKL. This CDR3 region has 11 residues. Deletions cut 10 bases from V and 2 bases from J, with 5 bases between. The CDR3 nucleotides are TGCGCCATCGGCAACACCGGGGAGCTGTTTTTT. This sequence encodes CAIGNTGELFF.

The chain is built from TRBV6-1 and TRBJ1-2; TRBD1 aligns across 10 bases. The germline CDR1 and CDR2 sequences are MNHNS and SASEGT. The V segment lost 2 bases and the J segment 4 bases; nucleotides outside the gene matches: 4. The CDR3 has 15 residues. The CDR3 sequence is CASSERTGGPYGYTF. CDR3 bases: TGTGCCAGCAGTGAAAGGACAGGGGGTCCCTATGGCTACACCTTC.

The V gene is TRBV7-3, the J gene TRBJ1-1; the D is unclear. This CDR3 has 12 residues. CDR1 is SGHTA, CDR2 FQGTGA, per germline. The germline V and J ends were trimmed by 2 bases and 7 bases, with 8 bases remaining between them. The CDR3 here is CASSLEQREAFF. In DNA form, the CDR3 reads TGTGCCAGCAGCTTAGAACAACGTGAAGCTTTCTTT.

CDR3: CASSQEPSGLGSPLHF. CDR3 nucleotides: TGCGCCAGCAGCCAAGAGCCCTCCGGTTTGGGTTCACCCCTCCACTTT. The chain carries TRBV4-1 and TRBJ1-6; D gene uncertain. The CDR3 covers 16 residues. Per germline, CDR1 MGHRA and CDR2 YSYEKL. Between the trimmed V and J ends, which lost 0 bases and 9 bases, there was a span of 15 bases.

The CDR3 spells CASSERTSGGVGTTGELFF. The CDR3 nucleotides read TGTGCCAGCAGTGAAAGGACTAGCGGGGGAGTGGGAACTACCGGGGAGCTGTTTTTT. The genes are TRBV6-1 and TRBJ2-2, with 13 bases matching TRBD2. V was clipped by 2 bases and J by 5 bases; unmatched bases: 11. The CDR3 totals 19 residues. Per the germline V gene, CDR1 is MNHNS and CDR2 is SASEGT.

CDR3 loop: CASSYGQTEYF. The CDR3 nucleotides read TGTGCCAGCAGTTACGGCCAGACGGAGTACTTC. The gene calls are TRBV6-5 and TRBJ2-5, with no clear D. This CDR3 has 11 amino acids. CDR1 MNHEY and CDR2 SVGAGI come from the germline V gene. Trimming took 2 bases from V and 12 from J, leaving 10 bases between them.

This chain connects TRBV7-2 to TRBJ1-3, with 8 bases identical to TRBD1. CDR1 SGHTA and CDR2 FQGNSA come from the germline V gene. The CDR3 extends over 15 amino acids. V shed 2 bases, J shed 2 bases, and the junction held 2 bases outside the gene matches. DNA of the CDR3: TGTGCCAGCAGCTTACAGGGGGCGGCTGGAAACACCATATATTTT. It encodes CASSLQGAAGNTIYF.

This chain links TRBV25-1 with TRBJ2-7, with TRBD2 as a possible D gene (6 bases). V lost 6 bases to trimming and J lost 6 bases, with 9 bases between them. Germline CDR1 and CDR2: MGHDK and SYGVNS. This CDR3 comprises 11 residues. CDR3 nucleotides: TGTGCCAGCAGAACGGGGGTCGAGCAGTACTTC. It translates to CASRTGVEQYF.

This clone appeared once. The V gene is TRBV9, the J gene TRBJ2-7; 8 nucleotides align to TRBD1. CDR3 length: 15 residues. With V trimmed by 0 bases and J by 7 bases, 9 bases remained unmatched. CDR1 is SGDLS, CDR2 YYNGEE, per germline. The CDR3 bases are TGTGCCAGCAGCGTAGGGGTAACAGGGGGGCGGGAGCAGTACTTC. This sequence encodes CASSVGVTGGREQYF.